This T cell receptor beta chain was identified during a study of shared clonotypes between healthy human individuals. Genomic DNA (from each subset) was split evenly across several immunoSEQ plates. Sorted-subset replicate PCR reactions were performed with approximately 200 ng DNA, corresponding to about 32,000 T cell genomes. The repertoire was sequenced with immunoSEQ multiplex PCR; TCRdb's copy has only in-frame clones and lacks some. The repertoire has about 2.3 million clones, approximately 93% of them found once; the top ten carry around 0.4%. There were only Caucasian adults among the donors, and all lived in Nashville, Tennessee. CDR1 is MDHEN and CDR2 is SYDVKM in the germline V gene. The CDR3 has 14 residues. Trimming shortened V by 2 bases and J by 3 bases, and 7 bases separated the two germline ends.

The chain employs TRBV28 and TRBJ1-4, with a possible D match to TRBD1 (6 bases). The source of this sequence is a man aged 18 to 29 in good health. Some clones in this sample may be carry-over from other donors' samples. The sample taken for sequencing was naive CD4+ T cells from PBMCs. As to subset: CD45RA+ positively selected. CDR3 sequence reads: CASSLKGANEKLFF. CDR3 in DNA: TGTGCCAGCAGTTTAAAGGGGGCTAATGAAAAACTGTTTTTT.